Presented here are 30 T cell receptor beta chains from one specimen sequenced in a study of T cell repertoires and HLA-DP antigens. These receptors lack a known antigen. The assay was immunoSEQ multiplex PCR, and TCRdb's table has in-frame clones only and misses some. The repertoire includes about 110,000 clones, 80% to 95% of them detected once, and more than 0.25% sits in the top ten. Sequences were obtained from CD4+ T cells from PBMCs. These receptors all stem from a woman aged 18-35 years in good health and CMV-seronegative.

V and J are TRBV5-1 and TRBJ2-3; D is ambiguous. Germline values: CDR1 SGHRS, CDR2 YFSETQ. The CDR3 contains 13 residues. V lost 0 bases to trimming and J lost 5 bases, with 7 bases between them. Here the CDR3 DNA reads TGCGCCAGCAGCTTGGCTACGATAGATACGCAGTATTTT. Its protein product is CASSLATIDTQYF.

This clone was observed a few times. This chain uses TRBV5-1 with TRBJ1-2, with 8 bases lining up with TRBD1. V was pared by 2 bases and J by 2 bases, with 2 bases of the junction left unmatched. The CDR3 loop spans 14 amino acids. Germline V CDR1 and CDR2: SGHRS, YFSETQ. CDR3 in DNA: TGCGCCAGCAGCTTAGGGGACAGGAACTATGGCTACACCTTC. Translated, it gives CASSLGDRNYGYTF.

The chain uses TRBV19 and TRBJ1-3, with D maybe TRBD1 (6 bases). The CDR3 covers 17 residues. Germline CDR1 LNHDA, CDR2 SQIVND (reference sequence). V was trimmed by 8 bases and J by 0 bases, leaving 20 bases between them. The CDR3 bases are TGTGCCAGTGCCACAGGGAAGGGCCTCAGCTCTGGAAACACCATATATTTT. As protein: CASATGKGLSSGNTIYF. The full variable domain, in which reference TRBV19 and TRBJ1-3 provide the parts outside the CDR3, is DGGITQSPKYLFRKEGQNVTLSCEQNLNHDAMYWYRQDPGQGLRLIYYSQIVNDFQKGDIAEGYSVSREKKESFPLTVTSAQKNPTAFYLCASATGKGLSSGNTIYFGEGSWLTVV.

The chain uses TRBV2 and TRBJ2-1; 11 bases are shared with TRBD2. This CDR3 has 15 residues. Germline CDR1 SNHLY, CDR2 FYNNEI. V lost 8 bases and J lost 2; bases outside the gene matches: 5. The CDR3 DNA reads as TGTGCCAGCTTGGGGACTAGCGGACCCTACAATGAGCAGTTCTTC. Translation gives CASLGTSGPYNEQFF.

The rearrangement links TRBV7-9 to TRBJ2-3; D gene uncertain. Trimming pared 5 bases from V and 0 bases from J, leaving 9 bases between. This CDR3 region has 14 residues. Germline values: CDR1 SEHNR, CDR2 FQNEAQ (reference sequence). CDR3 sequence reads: CASSLRLSTDTQYF. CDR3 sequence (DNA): TGTGCCAGCAGCCTCCGACTGAGCACAGATACGCAGTATTTT.

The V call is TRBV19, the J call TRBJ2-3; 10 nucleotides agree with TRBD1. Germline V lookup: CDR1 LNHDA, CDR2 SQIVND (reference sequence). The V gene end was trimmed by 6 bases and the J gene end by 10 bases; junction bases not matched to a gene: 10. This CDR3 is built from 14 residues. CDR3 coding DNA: TGTGCCAGTAGCCGGGACAGGGGTACAATGGCGCAGTATTTT. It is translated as CASSRDRGTMAQYF.

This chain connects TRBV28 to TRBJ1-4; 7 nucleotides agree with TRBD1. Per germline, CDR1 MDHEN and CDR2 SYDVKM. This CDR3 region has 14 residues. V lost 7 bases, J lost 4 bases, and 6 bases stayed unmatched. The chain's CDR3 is CASIPGGLNEKLFF. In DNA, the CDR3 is TGTGCCAGCATCCCAGGGGGACTTAATGAAAAACTGTTTTTT.

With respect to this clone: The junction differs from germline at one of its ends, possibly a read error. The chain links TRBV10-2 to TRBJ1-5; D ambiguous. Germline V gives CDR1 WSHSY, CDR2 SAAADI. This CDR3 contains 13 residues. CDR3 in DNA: TGCGCCAGCAGAGAGTACAGCAATCAGCCCCAGCATTTT. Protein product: CASREYSNQPQHF.

CDR3 sequence: CASSQGQAAGNTIYF. For the CDR3, the DNA is TGTGCCAGCTCACAGGGACAGGCGGCTGGAAACACCATATATTTT. V gene TRBV18 combines with J gene TRBJ1-3; 8 bases match TRBD1. Germline V gene data show CDR1 as KGHSH and CDR2 as LQKENI. This CDR3 contains 15 residues. After removal of 4 bases from V and 2 bases from J, the junction contained 4 bases not matched to a gene.

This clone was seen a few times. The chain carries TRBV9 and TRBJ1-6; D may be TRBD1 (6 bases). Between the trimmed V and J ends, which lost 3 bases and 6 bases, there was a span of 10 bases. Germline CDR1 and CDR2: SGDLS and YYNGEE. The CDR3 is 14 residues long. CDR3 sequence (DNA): TGTGCCAGCAGCGGACAGGTTATTAATTCACCCCTCCACTTT. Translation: CASSGQVINSPLHF.

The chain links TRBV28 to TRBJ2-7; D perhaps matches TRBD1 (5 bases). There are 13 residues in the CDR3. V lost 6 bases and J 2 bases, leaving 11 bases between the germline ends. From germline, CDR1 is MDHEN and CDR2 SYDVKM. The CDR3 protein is CASRDSYTYEQYV. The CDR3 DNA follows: TGTGCCAGCAGAGACAGTTATACCTACGAGCAGTACGTC.

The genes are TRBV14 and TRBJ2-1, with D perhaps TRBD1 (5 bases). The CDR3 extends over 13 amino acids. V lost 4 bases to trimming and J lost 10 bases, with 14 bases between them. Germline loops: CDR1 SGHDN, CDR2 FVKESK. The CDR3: CASSRLLTAEQFF. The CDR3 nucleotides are TGTGCCAGCAGCCGACTGTTGACAGCCGAGCAGTTCTTC.

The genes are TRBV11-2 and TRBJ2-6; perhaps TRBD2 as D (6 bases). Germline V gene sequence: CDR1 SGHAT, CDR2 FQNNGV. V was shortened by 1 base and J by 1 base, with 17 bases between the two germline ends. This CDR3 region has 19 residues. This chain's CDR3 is CASSLGGAGSLSGANVLTF. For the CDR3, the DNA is TGTGCCAGCAGCTTAGGGGGCGCGGGGAGTCTTTCTGGGGCCAACGTCCTGACTTTC.

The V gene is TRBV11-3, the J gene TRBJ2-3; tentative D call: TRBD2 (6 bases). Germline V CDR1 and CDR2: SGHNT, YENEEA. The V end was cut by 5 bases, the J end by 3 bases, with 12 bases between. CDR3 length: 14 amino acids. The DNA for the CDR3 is TGTGCCAGCAGCAAAAGGGACTCAACAGATACGCAGTATTTT. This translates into CASSKRDSTDTQYF. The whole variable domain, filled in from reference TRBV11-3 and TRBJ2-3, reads EAGVVQSPRYKIIEKKQPVAFWCNPISGHNTLYWYLQNLGQGPELLIRYENEEAVDDSQLPKDRFSAERLKGVDSTLKIQPAELGDSAVYLCASSKRDSTDTQYFGPGTRLTVL.

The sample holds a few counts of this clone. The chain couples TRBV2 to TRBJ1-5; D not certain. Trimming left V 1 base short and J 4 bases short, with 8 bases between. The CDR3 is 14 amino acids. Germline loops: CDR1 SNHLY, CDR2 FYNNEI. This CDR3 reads CASSEGSANQPQHF. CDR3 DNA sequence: TGTGCCAGCAGTGAAGGGTCAGCAAATCAGCCCCAGCATTTT.

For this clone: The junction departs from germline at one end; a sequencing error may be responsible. CDR3 residues: CASEGGKADF. CDR3 DNA: TGTGCCAGCGAGGGCGGTAAGGCAGACTTC. The chain combines TRBV28 with TRBJ1-2; no clear D gene. The germline V gene has CDR1 MDHEN and CDR2 SYDVKM. The CDR3 consists of 10 residues.

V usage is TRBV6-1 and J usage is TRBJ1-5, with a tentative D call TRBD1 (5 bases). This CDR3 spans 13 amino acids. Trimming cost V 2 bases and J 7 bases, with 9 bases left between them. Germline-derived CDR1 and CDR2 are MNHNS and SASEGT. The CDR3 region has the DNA TGTGCCAGCAGTGAATGGCAGGGCCAGCCCCAGCATTTT. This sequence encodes CASSEWQGQPQHF.

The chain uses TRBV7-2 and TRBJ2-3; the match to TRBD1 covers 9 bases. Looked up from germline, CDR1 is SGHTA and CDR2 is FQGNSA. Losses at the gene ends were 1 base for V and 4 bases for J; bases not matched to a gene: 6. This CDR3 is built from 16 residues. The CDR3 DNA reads TGTGCCAGCAGCTTAGGCCGGGACAGGGTCTCAGATACGCAGTATTTT. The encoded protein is CASSLGRDRVSDTQYF.

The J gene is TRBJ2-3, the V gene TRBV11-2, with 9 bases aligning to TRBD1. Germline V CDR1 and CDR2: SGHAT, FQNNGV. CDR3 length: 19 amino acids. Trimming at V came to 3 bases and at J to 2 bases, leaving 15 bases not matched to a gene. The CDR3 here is CASSFKVSRDRVFTDTQYF. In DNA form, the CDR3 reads TGTGCCAGCAGCTTCAAAGTCTCCCGGGACAGGGTCTTCACAGATACGCAGTATTTT.

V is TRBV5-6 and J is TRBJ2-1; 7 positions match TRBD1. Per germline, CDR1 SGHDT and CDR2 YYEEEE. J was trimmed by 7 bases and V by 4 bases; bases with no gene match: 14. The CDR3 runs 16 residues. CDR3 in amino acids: CASSPQVKGAGNEQFF. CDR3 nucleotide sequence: TGTGCCAGCAGCCCCCAGGTGAAGGGGGCAGGAAATGAGCAGTTCTTC.

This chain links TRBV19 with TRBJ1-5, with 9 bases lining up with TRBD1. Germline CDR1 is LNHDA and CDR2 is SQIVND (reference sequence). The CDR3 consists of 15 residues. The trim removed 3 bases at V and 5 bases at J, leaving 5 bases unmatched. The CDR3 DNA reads TGTGCCAGTAGTATTTGGGGACAGGGTCATCAGCCCCAGCATTTT. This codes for CASSIWGQGHQPQHF.

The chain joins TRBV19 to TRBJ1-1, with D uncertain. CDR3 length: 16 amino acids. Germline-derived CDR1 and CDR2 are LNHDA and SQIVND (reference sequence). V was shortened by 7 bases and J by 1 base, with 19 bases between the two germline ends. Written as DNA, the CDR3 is TGTGCCAGTACCGCTCCCTCTCGCCGGGGGAACACTGAAGCTTTCTTT. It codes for CASTAPSRRGNTEAFF.

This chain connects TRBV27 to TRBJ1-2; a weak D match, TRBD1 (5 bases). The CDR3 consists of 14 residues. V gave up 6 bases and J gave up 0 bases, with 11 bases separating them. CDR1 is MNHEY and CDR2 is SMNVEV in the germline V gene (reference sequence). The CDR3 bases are TGTGCCAGCAGGGGGCGGCCGACTAACTATGGCTACACCTTC. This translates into CASRGRPTNYGYTF.

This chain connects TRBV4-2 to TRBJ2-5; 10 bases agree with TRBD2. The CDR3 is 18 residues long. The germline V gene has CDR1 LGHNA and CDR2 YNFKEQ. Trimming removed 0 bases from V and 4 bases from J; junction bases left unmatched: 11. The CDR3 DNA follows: TGTGCCAGCAGCCAAGATCGGGAGCGGGGGGGCCTTAGAGAGACCCAGTACTTC. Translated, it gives CASSQDRERGGLRETQYF.

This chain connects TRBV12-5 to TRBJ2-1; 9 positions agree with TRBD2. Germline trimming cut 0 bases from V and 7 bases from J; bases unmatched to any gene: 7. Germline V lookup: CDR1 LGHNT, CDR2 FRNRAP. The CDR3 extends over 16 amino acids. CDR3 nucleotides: TGTGCTAGTGGTTTGGTACTTAGCGGGAGAGGGAATGAGCAGTTCTTC. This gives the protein CASGLVLSGRGNEQFF.

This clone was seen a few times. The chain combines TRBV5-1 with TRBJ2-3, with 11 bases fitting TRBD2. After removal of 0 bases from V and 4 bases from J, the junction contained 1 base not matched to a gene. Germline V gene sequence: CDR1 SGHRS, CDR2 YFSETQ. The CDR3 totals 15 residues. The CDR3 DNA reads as TGCGCCAGCAGCTTGGGACTAGCGGGACCAGATACGCAGTATTTT. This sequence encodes CASSLGLAGPDTQYF. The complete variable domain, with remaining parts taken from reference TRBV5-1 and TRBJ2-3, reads KAGVTQTPRYLIKTRGQQVTLSCSPISGHRSVSWYQQTPGQGLQFLFEYFSETQRNKGNFPGRFSGRQFSNSRSEMNVSTLELGDSALYLCASSLGLAGPDTQYFGPGTRLTVL.

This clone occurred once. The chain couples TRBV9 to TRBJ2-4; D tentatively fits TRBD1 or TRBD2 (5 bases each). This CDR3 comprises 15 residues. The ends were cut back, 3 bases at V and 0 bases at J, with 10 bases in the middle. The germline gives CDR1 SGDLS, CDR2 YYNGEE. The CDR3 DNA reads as TGTGCCAGCAGCGCCGGGACGGTAGCCAAAAACATTCAGTACTTC. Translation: CASSAGTVAKNIQYF.

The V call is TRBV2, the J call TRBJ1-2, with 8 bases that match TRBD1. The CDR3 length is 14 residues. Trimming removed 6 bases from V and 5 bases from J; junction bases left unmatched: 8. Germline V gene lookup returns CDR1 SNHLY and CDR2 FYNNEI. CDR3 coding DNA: TGTGCCAGCAGCCGGACAGGGCCCGAATATGGCTACACCTTC. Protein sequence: CASSRTGPEYGYTF.

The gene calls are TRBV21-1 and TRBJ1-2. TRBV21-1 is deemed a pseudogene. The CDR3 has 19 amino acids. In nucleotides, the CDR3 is TGTGCCAGCAGCAAAGCGCTAGTAGAGGAAGGGGGGCCGCACTATGGCTACACCTTC. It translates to CASSKALVEEGGPHYGYTF.

CDR3 sequence: CASSGQGRNTGELFF. As DNA, the CDR3 is TGTGCCAGCAGTGGACAGGGTAGGAACACCGGGGAGCTGTTTTTT. V and J are TRBV2 and TRBJ2-2; 7 nucleotides agree with TRBD1. Trimming cost V 4 bases and J 1 base; bases outside gene matches: 3. This CDR3 comprises 15 residues. Germline values: CDR1 SNHLY, CDR2 FYNNEI.